This T cell receptor beta chain is drawn from a study of blood T cell repertoires in COVID-19. Germline V gene lookup returns CDR1 MNHGY and CDR2 SVAAGI. Losses at the gene ends were 7 bases for V and 4 bases for J; bases not matched to a gene: 21. The CDR3 is 19 amino acids. The protocol was immunoSEQ multiplex PCR, while the TCRdb copy is restricted to in-frame clones and leaves out a portion. The table includes over 85,000 clones, 70% to 90% detected once. Sequencing was performed on peripheral blood. This TCR derives from a human donor in a cohort sampled during active COVID-19. V is TRBV6-9 and J is TRBJ2-3; TRBD2 matches 9 bases. The CDR3 reads CASIIPLAGPKCPPDTQYF. The CDR3 coding sequence is TGTGCCAGCATCATCCCACTAGCGGGCCCGAAGTGTCCCCCAGATACGCAGTATTTT.